These 21 T cell receptor beta chains were all obtained from the same sample, sequenced in a study of beta chain features in type 1 diabetes. Every isolated RNA sample was fully reverse transcribed, so sequencing captured expressed TCRB transcripts. Sequenced by immunoSEQ multiplex PCR; TCRdb stores in-frame clones only, minus some. The sample holds about 250,000 clones, about 11% seen once. No antigen is known for these receptors. Study-wide points: Shorter TCRB CDR3s, moderately but significantly so, marked every one of the four CD4+ subsets in Type 1 diabetes patients.

The specimen was naive CD4+ T cells from blood. These receptors were taken from a man under 40 with type 1 diabetes.

The V call is TRBV7-9, the J call TRBJ2-1; 7 bases line up with TRBD2. With V trimmed by 5 bases and J by 3 bases, 13 bases remained unmatched. The CDR3 spans 17 residues. Germline-derived CDR1 and CDR2 are SEHNR and FQNEAQ (reference sequence). In nucleotides, the CDR3 is TGTGCCAGCAGCCCCTATGGGGACTACGCCGACTACAATGAGCAGTTCTTC. Translated, it gives CASSPYGDYADYNEQFF. The entire variable domain, with the rest obtained from reference TRBV7-9 and TRBJ2-1, is as follows: DTGVSQNPRHKITKRGQNVTFRCDPISEHNRLYWYRQTLGQGPEFLTYFQNEAQLEKSRLLSDRFSAERPKGSFSTLEIQRTEQGDSAMYLCASSPYGDYADYNEQFFGPGTRLTVL.

A few counts support this clone. V gene TRBV5-1 combines with J gene TRBJ1-1; 7 positions match TRBD1. J lost 1 base, V lost 4 bases, and 10 bases had no gene match. Looked up from germline, CDR1 is SGHRS and CDR2 is YFSETQ. The CDR3 covers 16 residues. The CDR3 is CASSPRDSRSNTEAFF. The CDR3 DNA is TGCGCCAGCAGCCCGCGGGACAGCCGGTCGAACACTGAAGCTTTCTTT. The entire variable domain, with the rest obtained from reference TRBV5-1 and TRBJ1-1, is as follows: KAGVTQTPRYLIKTRGQQVTLSCSPISGHRSVSWYQQTPGQGLQFLFEYFSETQRNKGNFPGRFSGRQFSNSRSEMNVSTLELGDSALYLCASSPRDSRSNTEAFFGQGTRLTVV.

This clone has just one count. V usage is TRBV28 and J usage is TRBJ1-2; D gene uncertain. This CDR3 contains 13 residues. Per germline, CDR1 MDHEN and CDR2 SYDVKM. V dropped 5 bases and J dropped 7 bases, with 14 bases sitting between them. This CDR3 is CASSPGELGGYTF. CDR3 nucleotides: TGTGCCAGCAGTCCCGGGGAATTGGGTGGCTACACCTTC.

This chain joins TRBV7-9 and TRBJ2-2; no clear D. Trimming left V 10 bases short and J 0 bases short, with 12 bases between. This CDR3 is built from 14 residues. Looked up from germline, CDR1 is SEHNR and CDR2 is FQNEAQ (reference sequence). CDR3 DNA sequence: TGTGCCATCCGAATGACATCGAACACCGGGGAGCTGTTTTTT. As protein: CAIRMTSNTGELFF.

V usage is TRBV7-3 and J usage is TRBJ2-1, with D possibly being TRBD2 (6 bases). Trimming left V 1 base short and J 5 bases short, with 12 bases between. Per the germline V gene, CDR1 is SGHTA and CDR2 is FQGTGA. The CDR3 is made up of 15 amino acids. The CDR3 region has the DNA TGTGCCAGCAGCTTAAGGGGCGGGGTTAACAATGAGCAGTTCTTC. Protein: CASSLRGGVNNEQFF.

The chain carries TRBV5-6 and TRBJ1-6; 8 bases are shared with TRBD1. Germline V gene data show CDR1 as SGHDT and CDR2 as YYEEEE. V shed 1 base, J shed 8 bases, and the junction held 2 bases outside the gene matches. The CDR3 consists of 14 residues. This CDR3 reads CASSLRQGYSPLHF. The CDR3 coding sequence is TGTGCCAGCAGCTTGAGACAGGGGTATTCACCCCTCCACTTT.

This clone was counted between two and nine times. The rearrangement joins TRBV7-9 to TRBJ2-3; D is uncertain. Trimming removed 1 base from V and 4 bases from J, with 9 bases in between. The germline V gene encodes CDR1 SEHNR and CDR2 FQNEAQ (reference sequence). The CDR3 is made up of 14 amino acids. The CDR3 reads CASSLGLRADTQYF. CDR3 nucleotides: TGTGCCAGCAGCTTAGGCTTGAGAGCAGATACGCAGTATTTT. Using reference TRBV7-9 and TRBJ2-3 for the parts outside the CDR3, the full variable domain is DTGVSQNPRHKITKRGQNVTFRCDPISEHNRLYWYRQTLGQGPEFLTYFQNEAQLEKSRLLSDRFSAERPKGSFSTLEIQRTEQGDSAMYLCASSLGLRADTQYFGPGTRLTVL.

The rearrangement uses TRBV7-2 and TRBJ1-2; TRBD1 is a possible D gene (6 bases). Germline CDR1 is SGHTA and CDR2 is FQGNSA. V was cut by 8 bases and J by 5 bases, with 15 bases left in between. The CDR3 length is 13 residues. CDR3: CASAVDSWYGYTF. The CDR3 region has the DNA TGTGCCAGCGCCGTGGACAGTTGGTATGGCTACACCTTC.

This rearrangement joins TRBV5-1 to TRBJ1-3; D gene unclear. This CDR3 comprises 14 residues. The V end was cut by 0 bases, the J end by 1 base, with 5 bases between. Germline CDR1 and CDR2: SGHRS and YFSETQ. Written as DNA, the CDR3 is TGCGCCAGCAGCTTGGACGGGTCTGGAAACACCATATATTTT. This translates into CASSLDGSGNTIYF.

J is TRBJ2-1 and V is TRBV6-6; 9 nucleotides match TRBD1. V shed 5 bases and J 7 bases; nucleotides not matched to a gene: 9. The CDR3 has 15 amino acids. Germline V gene data show CDR1 as MNHNY and CDR2 as SVGAGI (reference sequence). CDR3 loop: CASSTGQGKGNEQFF. Written as DNA, the CDR3 is TGTGCCAGCAGTACCGGACAGGGGAAGGGGAATGAGCAGTTCTTC.

This clone has just a few counts. This chain uses TRBV30 with TRBJ1-5; a possible D gene is TRBD1 (6 bases). From germline, CDR1 is GTSNPN and CDR2 SVGIG (reference sequence). Trimming took 0 bases from V and 4 from J, leaving 10 bases between them. The CDR3 totals 14 residues. The CDR3: CAWSVGAFNQPQHF. The CDR3 coding sequence is TGTGCCTGGAGTGTGGGGGCCTTTAATCAGCCCCAGCATTTT.

This clone turned up a few times. This chain uses TRBV7-8 with TRBJ2-1; TRBD2 might be the D (6 bases). Germline V gives CDR1 SGHVS, CDR2 FQNEAQ. V lost 4 bases, J lost 6 bases, and 19 bases lay in between. The CDR3 is 16 residues long. The CDR3 nucleotides read TGTGCCAGCAGCTCTACCCCCGGGACTGGAGTCAATGAGCAGTTCTTC. Translated, it gives CASSSTPGTGVNEQFF.

The chain employs TRBV15 and TRBJ2-1; TRBD1 agrees at 8 bases. Germline V gene sequence: CDR1 LNHNV, CDR2 YYDKDF (reference sequence). The CDR3 runs to 17 residues. The V segment lost 3 bases and the J segment 0 bases; nucleotides outside the gene matches: 7. Here the CDR3 DNA reads TGTGCCACCAGCAGGAAGGGACAGGATAGCTCCTACAATGAGCAGTTCTTC. Protein sequence: CATSRKGQDSSYNEQFF.

The chain joins TRBV10-2 to TRBJ2-1; tentatively, D is TRBD2 (5 bases). V lost 2 bases, J lost 10 bases, and 6 bases lay in between. The CDR3 has 11 residues. Per germline, CDR1 WSHSY and CDR2 SAAADI. The CDR3 spells CASSEPGEQFF. The CDR3 nucleotides read TGCGCCAGCAGTGAGCCGGGGGAGCAGTTCTTC.

This sequence joins TRBV7-9 and TRBJ1-1; unclear D gene. V shed 6 bases and J shed 1 base, with 24 bases lying between them. Looked up from germline, CDR1 is SEHNR and CDR2 is FQNEAQ (reference sequence). The CDR3 totals 18 residues. The CDR3 loop is CASRSSHLRVEKNTEAFF. The CDR3 DNA sequence: TGTGCCAGCAGAAGCTCTCACCTACGGGTAGAAAAGAACACTGAAGCTTTCTTT.

The V and J genes are TRBV2 and TRBJ2-5; 12 bases are shared with TRBD2. Trimming removed 6 bases from V and 4 bases from J; junction bases left unmatched: 3. The CDR3 covers 14 residues. Germline V gives CDR1 SNHLY, CDR2 FYNNEI. CDR3: CASSTLAGGETQYF. The CDR3 DNA reads as TGTGCCAGCAGCACACTAGCGGGGGGAGAGACCCAGTACTTC.

For the CDR3, the DNA is TGTGCCATCAGGACCGGGACAGGGGGCGATGAGCAGTTCTTC. Translated: CAIRTGTGGDEQFF. The chain joins TRBV10-3 to TRBJ2-1; 12 bases match TRBD1. Germline V CDR1 and CDR2: ENHRY, SYGVKD. The CDR3 extends over 14 amino acids. The J segment lost 8 bases and the V segment lost 6 bases, leaving 5 bases of the junction unmatched.

This clone was seen more than once but under ten times. The chain employs TRBV10-1 and TRBJ2-1, with 9 bases fitting TRBD2. From germline, CDR1 is WNHNN and CDR2 SYGVQD (reference sequence). V was pared by 3 bases and J by 9 bases, with 3 bases of the junction left unmatched. The CDR3 is 13 amino acids. The CDR3 spells CASSDLAGTEQFF. The CDR3 DNA reads as TGCGCCAGCAGTGACCTAGCGGGGACTGAGCAGTTCTTC.

This clone showed up just a few times. The gene calls are TRBV7-9 and TRBJ2-2; a weak D match, TRBD2 (6 bases). V was cut by 2 bases and J by 5 bases, with 9 bases left in between. The CDR3 is made up of 14 amino acids. Germline lookup yields CDR1 SEHNR and CDR2 FQNEAQ (reference sequence). In DNA, the CDR3 is TGTGCCAGCAGCTTACTTCGGGGGACCGGGGAGCTGTTTTTT. Protein: CASSLLRGTGELFF.

The rearrangement joins TRBV28 to TRBJ2-5, with 8 nucleotides matching TRBD2. Germline trimming cut 4 bases from V and 7 bases from J; bases unmatched to any gene: 14. Germline values: CDR1 MDHEN, CDR2 SYDVKM. The CDR3 has 16 residues. The CDR3 sequence: CASSSPQASGLGTQYF. CDR3 coding DNA: TGTGCCAGCAGTTCCCCCCAGGCTAGCGGGCTGGGGACCCAGTACTTC.

V gene TRBV5-4 combines with J gene TRBJ2-5, with 7 bases identical to TRBD2. The germline V gene has CDR1 SGHNT and CDR2 YYREEE (reference sequence). Trimming took 1 base from V and 1 from J; bases not matched to a gene: 7. The CDR3 totals 16 residues. The CDR3 reads CASSLRRERGQETQYF. The CDR3 DNA is TGTGCCAGCAGCTTGAGACGGGAGCGGGGCCAAGAGACCCAGTACTTC. The full variable domain, completed using reference TRBV5-4 and TRBJ2-5, is ETGVTQSPTHLIKTRGQQVTLRCSSQSGHNTVSWYQQALGQGPQFIFQYYREEENGRGNFPPRFSGLQFPNYSSELNVNALELDDSALYLCASSLRRERGQETQYFGPGTRLLVL.